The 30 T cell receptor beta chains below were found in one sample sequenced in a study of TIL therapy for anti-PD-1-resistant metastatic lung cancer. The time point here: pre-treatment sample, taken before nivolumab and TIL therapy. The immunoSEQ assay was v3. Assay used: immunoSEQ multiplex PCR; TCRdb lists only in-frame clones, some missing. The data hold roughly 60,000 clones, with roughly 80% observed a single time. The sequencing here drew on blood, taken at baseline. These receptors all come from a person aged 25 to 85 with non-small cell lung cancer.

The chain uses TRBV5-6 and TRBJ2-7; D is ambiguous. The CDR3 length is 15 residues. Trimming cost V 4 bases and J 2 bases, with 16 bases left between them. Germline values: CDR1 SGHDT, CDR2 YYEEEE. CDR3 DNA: TGTGCCAGCAGCCACCGGCTACCACGAACCTACGAGCAGTACTTC. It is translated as CASSHRLPRTYEQYF. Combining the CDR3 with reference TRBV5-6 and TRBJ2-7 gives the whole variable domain DAGVTQSPTHLIKTRGQQVTLRCSPKSGHDTVSWYQQALGQGPQFIFQYYEEEERQRGNFPDRFSGHQFPNYSSELNVNALLLGDSALYLCASSHRLPRTYEQYFGPGTRLTVT.

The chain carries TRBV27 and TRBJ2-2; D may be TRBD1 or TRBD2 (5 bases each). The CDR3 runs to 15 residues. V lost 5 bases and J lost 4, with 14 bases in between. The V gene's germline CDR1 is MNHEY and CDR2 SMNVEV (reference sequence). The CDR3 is CASSPRGVSTGELFF. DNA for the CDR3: TGTGCCAGCAGTCCTCGGGGCGTCAGCACCGGGGAGCTGTTTTTT.

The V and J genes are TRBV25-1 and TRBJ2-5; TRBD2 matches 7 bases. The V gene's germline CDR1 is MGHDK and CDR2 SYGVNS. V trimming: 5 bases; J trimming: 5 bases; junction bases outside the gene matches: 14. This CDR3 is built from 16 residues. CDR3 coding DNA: TGTGCCAGCAGTTTGGGAAGGCTAGCGGTTGGGGAGACCCAGTACTTC. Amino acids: CASSLGRLAVGETQYF. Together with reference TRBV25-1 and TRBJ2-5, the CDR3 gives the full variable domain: EADIYQTPRYLVIGTGKKITLECSQTMGHDKMYWYQQDPGMELHLIHYSYGVNSTEKGDLSSESTVSRIRTEHFPLTLESARPSHTSQYLCASSLGRLAVGETQYFGPGTRLLVL.

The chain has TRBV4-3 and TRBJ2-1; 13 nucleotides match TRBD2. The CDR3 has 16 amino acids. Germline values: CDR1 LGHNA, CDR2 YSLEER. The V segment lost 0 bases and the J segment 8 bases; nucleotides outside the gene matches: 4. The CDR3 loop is CASSQDGTSGKHEQFF. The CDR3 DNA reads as TGCGCCAGCAGCCAAGATGGGACTAGCGGGAAGCATGAGCAGTTCTTC.

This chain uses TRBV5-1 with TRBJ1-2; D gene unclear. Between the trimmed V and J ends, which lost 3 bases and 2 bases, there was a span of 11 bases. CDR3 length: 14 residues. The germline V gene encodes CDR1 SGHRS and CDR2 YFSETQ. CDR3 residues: CASSSWTGNYGYTF. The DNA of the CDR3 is TGCGCCAGCAGCTCCTGGACGGGGAACTATGGCTACACCTTC.

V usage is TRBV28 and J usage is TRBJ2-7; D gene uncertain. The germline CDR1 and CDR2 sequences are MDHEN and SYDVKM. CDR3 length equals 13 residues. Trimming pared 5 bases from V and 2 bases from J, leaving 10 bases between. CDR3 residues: CASSQTPTYEQYF. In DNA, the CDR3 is TGTGCCAGCAGTCAGACACCTACCTACGAGCAGTACTTC.

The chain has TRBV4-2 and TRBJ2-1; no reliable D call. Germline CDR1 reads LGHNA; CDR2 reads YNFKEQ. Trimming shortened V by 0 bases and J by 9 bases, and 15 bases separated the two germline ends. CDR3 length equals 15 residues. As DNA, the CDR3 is TGTGCCAGCAGCCAAGATAAGGGATGGTCGGGTGAGCAGTTCTTC. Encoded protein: CASSQDKGWSGEQFF.

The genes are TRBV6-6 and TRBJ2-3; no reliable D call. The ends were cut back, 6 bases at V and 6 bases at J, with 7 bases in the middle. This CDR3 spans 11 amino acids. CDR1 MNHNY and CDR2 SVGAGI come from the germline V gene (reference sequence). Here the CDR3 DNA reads TGTGCCAGCAGGGATGGGGATACGCAGTATTTT. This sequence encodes CASRDGDTQYF.

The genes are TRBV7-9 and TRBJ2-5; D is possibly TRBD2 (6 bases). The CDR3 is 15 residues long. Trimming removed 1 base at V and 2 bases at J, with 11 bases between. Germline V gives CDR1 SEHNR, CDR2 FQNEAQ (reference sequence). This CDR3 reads CASSLVGGTQETQYF. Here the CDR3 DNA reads TGTGCCAGCAGCTTAGTCGGGGGAACTCAAGAGACCCAGTACTTC.

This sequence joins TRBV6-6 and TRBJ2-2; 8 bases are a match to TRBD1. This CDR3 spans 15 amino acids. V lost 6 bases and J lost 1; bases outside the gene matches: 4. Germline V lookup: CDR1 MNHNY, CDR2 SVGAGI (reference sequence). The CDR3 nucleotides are TGTGCCAGCAGCTTTACAGGGGGGAACACCGGGGAGCTGTTTTTT. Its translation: CASSFTGGNTGELFF.

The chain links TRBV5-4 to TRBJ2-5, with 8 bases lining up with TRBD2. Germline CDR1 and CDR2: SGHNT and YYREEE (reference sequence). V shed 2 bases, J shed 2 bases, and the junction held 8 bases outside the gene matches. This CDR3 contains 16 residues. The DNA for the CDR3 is TGTGCCAGCAGCTTTCCCGGGGGGGGTCAACAAGAGACCCAGTACTTC. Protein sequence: CASSFPGGGQQETQYF.

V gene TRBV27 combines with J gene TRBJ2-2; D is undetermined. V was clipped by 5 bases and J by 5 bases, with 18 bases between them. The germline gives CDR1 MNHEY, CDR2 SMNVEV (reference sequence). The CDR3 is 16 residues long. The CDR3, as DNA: TGTGCCAGCAGTACCCTCGGGTCTGGATGGACCGGGGAGCTGTTTTTT. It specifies CASSTLGSGWTGELFF.

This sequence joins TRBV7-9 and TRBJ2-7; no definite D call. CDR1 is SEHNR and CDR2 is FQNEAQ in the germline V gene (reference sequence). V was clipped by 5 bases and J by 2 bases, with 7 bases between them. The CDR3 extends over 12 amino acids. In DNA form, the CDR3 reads TGTGCCAGCAGCCGTAGCCCCTACGAGCAGTACTTC. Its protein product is CASSRSPYEQYF.

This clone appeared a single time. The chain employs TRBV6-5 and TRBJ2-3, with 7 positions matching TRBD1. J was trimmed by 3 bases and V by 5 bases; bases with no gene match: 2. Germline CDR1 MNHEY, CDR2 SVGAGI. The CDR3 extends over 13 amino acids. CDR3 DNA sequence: TGTGCCAGCAGTCGGGACAGTACAGATACGCAGTATTTT. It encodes CASSRDSTDTQYF.

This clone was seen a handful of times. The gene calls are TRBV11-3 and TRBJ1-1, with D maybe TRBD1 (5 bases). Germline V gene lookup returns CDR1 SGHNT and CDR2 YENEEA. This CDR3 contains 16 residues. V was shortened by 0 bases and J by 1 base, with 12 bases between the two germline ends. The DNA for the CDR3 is TGTGCCAGCAGCTTAGAATGGGGGGAGCAGAACACTGAAGCTTTCTTT. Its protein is CASSLEWGEQNTEAFF.

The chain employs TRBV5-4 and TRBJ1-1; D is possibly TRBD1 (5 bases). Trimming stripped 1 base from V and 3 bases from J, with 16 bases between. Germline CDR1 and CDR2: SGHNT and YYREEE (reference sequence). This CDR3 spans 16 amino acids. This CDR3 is CASSLWGTIGDTEAFF. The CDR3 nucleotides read TGTGCCAGCAGCTTGTGGGGGACCATCGGAGACACTGAAGCTTTCTTT.

The CDR3 bases are TGTGCCAGCAGCCGGTGGGGGGGGTCTCAGCCCCAGCATTTT. This codes for CASSRWGGSQPQHF. The chain links TRBV6-5 to TRBJ1-5; D perhaps matches TRBD1 (5 bases). V was cut by 6 bases and J by 6 bases, with 15 bases left in between. The CDR3 is made up of 14 amino acids. Per the germline V gene, CDR1 is MNHEY and CDR2 is SVGAGI.

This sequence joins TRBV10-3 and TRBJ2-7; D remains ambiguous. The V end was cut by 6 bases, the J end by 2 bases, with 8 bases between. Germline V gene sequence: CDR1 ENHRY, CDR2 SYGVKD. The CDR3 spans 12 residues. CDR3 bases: TGTGCCATCAGCTCCGTTACCTACGAGCAGTACTTC. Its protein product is CAISSVTYEQYF.

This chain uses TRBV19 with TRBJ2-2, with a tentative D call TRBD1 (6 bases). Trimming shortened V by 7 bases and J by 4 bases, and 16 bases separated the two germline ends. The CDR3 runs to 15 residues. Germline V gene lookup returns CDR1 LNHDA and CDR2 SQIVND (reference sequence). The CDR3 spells CASNPRTASTGELFF. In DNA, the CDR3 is TGTGCCAGTAACCCCAGGACAGCGAGCACCGGGGAGCTGTTTTTT.

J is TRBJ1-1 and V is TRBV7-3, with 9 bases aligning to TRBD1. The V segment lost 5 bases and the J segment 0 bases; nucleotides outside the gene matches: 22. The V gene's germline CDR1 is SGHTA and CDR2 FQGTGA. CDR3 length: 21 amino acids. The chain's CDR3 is CASSKTGTGYSSGGMNTEAFF. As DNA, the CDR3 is TGTGCCAGCAGCAAAACCGGGACAGGGTACTCCTCGGGGGGCATGAACACTGAAGCTTTCTTT.

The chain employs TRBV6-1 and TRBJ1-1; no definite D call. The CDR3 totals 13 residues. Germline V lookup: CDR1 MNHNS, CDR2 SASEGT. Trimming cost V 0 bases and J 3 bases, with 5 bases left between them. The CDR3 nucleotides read TGTGCCAGCAGTGAAGCGCGCGACACTGAAGCTTTCTTT. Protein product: CASSEARDTEAFF.

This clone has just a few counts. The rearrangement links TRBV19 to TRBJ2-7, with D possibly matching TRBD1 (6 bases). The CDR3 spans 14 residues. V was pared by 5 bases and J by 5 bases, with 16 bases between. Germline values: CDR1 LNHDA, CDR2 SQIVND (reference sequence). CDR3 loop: CASSLRDMEDEQYF. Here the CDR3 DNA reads TGTGCCAGTAGTCTCAGGGACATGGAAGACGAGCAGTACTTC.

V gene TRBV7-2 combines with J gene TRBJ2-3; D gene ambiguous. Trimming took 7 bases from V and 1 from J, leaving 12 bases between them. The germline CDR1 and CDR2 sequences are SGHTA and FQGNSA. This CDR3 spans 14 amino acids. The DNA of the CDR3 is TGTGCCAGCACTCTCGTCGCAGGCACAGATACGCAGTATTTT. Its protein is CASTLVAGTDTQYF.

The CDR3: CASSPPGLRSGNTIYF. CDR3 coding DNA: TGTGCCAGCAGCCCCCCGGGCCTTCGCTCTGGAAACACCATATATTTT. The rearrangement uses TRBV7-2 and TRBJ1-3, with D hard to call. There are 16 residues in the CDR3. V was clipped by 5 bases and J by 0 bases, with 14 bases between them. The germline V gene has CDR1 SGHTA and CDR2 FQGNSA. The complete variable domain, with remaining parts taken from reference TRBV7-2 and TRBJ1-3, reads GAGVSQSPSNKVTEKGKDVELRCDPISGHTALYWYRQSLGQGLEFLIYFQGNSAPDKSGLPSDRFSAERTGGSVSTLTIQRTQQEDSAVYLCASSPPGLRSGNTIYFGEGSWLTVV.

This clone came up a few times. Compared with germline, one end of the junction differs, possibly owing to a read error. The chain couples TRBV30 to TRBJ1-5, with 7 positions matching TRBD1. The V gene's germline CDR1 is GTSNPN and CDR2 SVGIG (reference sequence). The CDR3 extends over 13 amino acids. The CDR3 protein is CAWSGGGKQPQHF. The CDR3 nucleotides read TGTGCCTGGAGTGGAGGGGGCAAACAGCCCCAGCATTTT.

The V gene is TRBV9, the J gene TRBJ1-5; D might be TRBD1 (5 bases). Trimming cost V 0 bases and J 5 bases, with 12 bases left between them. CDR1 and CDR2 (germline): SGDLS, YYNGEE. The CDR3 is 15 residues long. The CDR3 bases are TGTGCCAGCAGCGTAGAACCCGGGGGTGATCAGCCCCAGCATTTT. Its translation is CASSVEPGGDQPQHF.

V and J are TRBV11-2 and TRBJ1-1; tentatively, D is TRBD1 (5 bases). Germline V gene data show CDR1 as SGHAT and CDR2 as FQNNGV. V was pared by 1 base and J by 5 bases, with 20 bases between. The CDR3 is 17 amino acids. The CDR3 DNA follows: TGTGCCAGCAGCTTAGGCTGGGGCACCCCCCCGGGAACTGAAGCTTTCTTT. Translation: CASSLGWGTPPGTEAFF.

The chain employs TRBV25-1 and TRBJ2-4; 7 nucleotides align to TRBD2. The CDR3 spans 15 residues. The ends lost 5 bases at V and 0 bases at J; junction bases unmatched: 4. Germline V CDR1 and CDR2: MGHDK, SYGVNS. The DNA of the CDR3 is TGTGCCAGCAGTTGGAGCGGGACAGCCAAAAACATTCAGTACTTC. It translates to CASSWSGTAKNIQYF.

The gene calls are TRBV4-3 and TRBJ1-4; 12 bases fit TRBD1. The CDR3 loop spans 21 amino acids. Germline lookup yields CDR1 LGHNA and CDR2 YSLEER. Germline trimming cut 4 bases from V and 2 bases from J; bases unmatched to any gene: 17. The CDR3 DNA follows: TGCGCCAGCAGCCGATTATGGGTAACCGGGACAGGGGGCGTCACTAATGAAAAACTGTTTTTT. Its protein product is CASSRLWVTGTGGVTNEKLFF.

The DNA of the CDR3 is TGCGCCAGCAGCTTCGGGGCGAGCACTGAAGCTTTCTTT. It specifies CASSFGASTEAFF. V gene TRBV5-1 combines with J gene TRBJ1-1, with a possible D match to TRBD1 (5 bases). Germline loops: CDR1 SGHRS, CDR2 YFSETQ. The length of the CDR3 is 13 residues. The V and J ends lost 2 bases and 4 bases respectively, with 9 bases between them. The full variable domain, with the rest looked up from reference TRBV5-1 and TRBJ1-1, is KAGVTQTPRYLIKTRGQQVTLSCSPISGHRSVSWYQQTPGQGLQFLFEYFSETQRNKGNFPGRFSGRQFSNSRSEMNVSTLELGDSALYLCASSFGASTEAFFGQGTRLTVV.